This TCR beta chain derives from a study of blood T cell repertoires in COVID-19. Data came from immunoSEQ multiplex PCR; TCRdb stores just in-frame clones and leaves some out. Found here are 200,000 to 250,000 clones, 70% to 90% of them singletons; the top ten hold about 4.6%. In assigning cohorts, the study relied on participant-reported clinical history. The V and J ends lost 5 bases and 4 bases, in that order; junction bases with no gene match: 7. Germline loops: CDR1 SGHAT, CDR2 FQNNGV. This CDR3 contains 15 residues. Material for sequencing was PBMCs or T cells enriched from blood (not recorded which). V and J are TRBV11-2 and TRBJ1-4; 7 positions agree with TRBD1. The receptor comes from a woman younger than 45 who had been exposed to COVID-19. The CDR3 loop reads CASSPGDSINEKLFF. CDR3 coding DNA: TGTGCCAGCAGCCCCGGGGACAGCATTAATGAAAAACTGTTTTTT.